This passage covers 23 T cell receptor beta chains from one sample sequenced in a study of cytomegalovirus exposure and HLA in healthy donors. PCR involved 60 Vbeta and 13 Jbeta primers. Generated by immunoSEQ multiplex PCR, the TCRdb table keeps only in-frame clones and is missing some. The table includes some 93,000 clones, 65% detected once. The specimen sequenced was PBMCs. The receptor set was obtained from a boy aged 10-17 years in good health and CMV-seropositive.

The chain has TRBV7-3 and TRBJ2-2, with 12 bases that match TRBD2. The CDR3 totals 15 residues. Germline lookup yields CDR1 SGHTA and CDR2 FQGTGA. The trim removed 6 bases at V and 7 bases at J, leaving 6 bases unmatched. In DNA, the CDR3 is TGTGCCAGCAGTCTAGCGGGAGGGCCGCACGGGGAGCTGTTTTTT. Translation gives CASSLAGGPHGELFF.

This chain uses TRBV30 with TRBJ1-2; 9 bases are shared with TRBD1. V shed 2 bases and J 8 bases; nucleotides not matched to a gene: 6. Germline V gene data show CDR1 as GTSNPN and CDR2 as SVGIG (reference sequence). The CDR3 contains 13 residues. The CDR3 reads CAWSHTGGGGYTF. Written as DNA, the CDR3 is TGTGCCTGGAGTCACACAGGGGGCGGCGGCTACACCTTC.

As concerns this clone: A read error may produce the germline difference seen at one junction end. The chain employs TRBV9 and TRBJ1-2; 12 bases align to TRBD1. This CDR3 has 15 residues. Germline V CDR1 and CDR2: SGDLS, YYNGEE. CDR3 in amino acids: CASSVAGQGAHGYPF. The CDR3 DNA reads as TGTGCCAGCAGCGTAGCGGGACAGGGGGCCCATGGCTACCCCTTC.

A few counts support this clone. The chain recombines TRBV5-1 with TRBJ2-1; D is perhaps TRBD2 (6 bases). The V gene's germline CDR1 is SGHRS and CDR2 YFSETQ. The CDR3 covers 14 residues. V was pared by 0 bases and J by 8 bases, with 12 bases between. CDR3 coding DNA: TGCGCCAGCAGCTTGGCGGGGGATGGCGATGAGCAGTTCTTC. It encodes CASSLAGDGDEQFF. The entire variable domain, with the rest obtained from reference TRBV5-1 and TRBJ2-1, is as follows: KAGVTQTPRYLIKTRGQQVTLSCSPISGHRSVSWYQQTPGQGLQFLFEYFSETQRNKGNFPGRFSGRQFSNSRSEMNVSTLELGDSALYLCASSLAGDGDEQFFGPGTRLTVL.

This clone was observed a handful of times. V usage is TRBV7-2 and J usage is TRBJ1-5; tentative D call: TRBD1 (6 bases). V was cut by 6 bases and J by 0 bases, with 15 bases left in between. There are 16 residues in the CDR3. In germline, CDR1 is SGHTA, CDR2 FQGNSA. CDR3 in DNA: TGTGCCAGCAGTCTTATCGGGGGGCTTAGCAATCAGCCCCAGCATTTT. This encodes CASSLIGGLSNQPQHF.

As concerns this clone: This same CDR3 is encoded by further DNA sequences in the sample. The chain joins TRBV6-5 to TRBJ1-6, with a possible D match to TRBD1 (6 bases). CDR3 length equals 13 residues. Trimming pared 2 bases from V and 7 bases from J, leaving 6 bases between. Germline V CDR1 and CDR2: MNHEY, SVGAGI. The CDR3 reads CASSYQGNSPLHF. The CDR3 coding sequence is TGTGCCAGCAGTTACCAGGGGAATTCACCCCTCCACTTT.

The chain employs TRBV27 and TRBJ1-6; 8 nucleotides agree with TRBD1. The length of the CDR3 is 15 residues. The germline V gene has CDR1 MNHEY and CDR2 SMNVEV (reference sequence). Trimming at V came to 4 bases and at J to 9 bases, leaving 8 bases not matched to a gene. The CDR3 reads CASSSSGGGSSPLHF. DNA of the CDR3: TGTGCCAGCAGTTCCTCAGGGGGCGGCTCTTCACCCCTCCACTTT.

The gene calls are TRBV30 and TRBJ2-7, with 10 nucleotides matching TRBD2. Trimming took 5 bases from V and 7 from J; bases not matched to a gene: 14. From germline, CDR1 is GTSNPN and CDR2 SVGIG (reference sequence). This CDR3 comprises 15 residues. In nucleotides, the CDR3 is TGTGCCTGGTCCCCCGGCCTAGCGGGGGCCGGGGAGCAGTACTTC. The encoded protein is CAWSPGLAGAGEQYF.

The chain couples TRBV7-9 to TRBJ1-1, with D unresolved. Looked up from germline, CDR1 is SEHNR and CDR2 is FQNEAQ (reference sequence). This CDR3 is 16 amino acids long. V lost 1 base and J 7 bases, leaving 19 bases between the germline ends. CDR3 sequence (DNA): TGTGCCAGCAGCTTAGGATATTCAGTACGCGGTAATGAAGCTTTCTTT. Translating gives CASSLGYSVRGNEAFF.

The chain links TRBV13 to TRBJ2-7; D might be TRBD1 (6 bases). Trimming removed 5 bases at V and 2 bases at J, with 19 bases between. The CDR3 covers 16 residues. The germline V gene encodes CDR1 PRHDT and CDR2 FYEKMQ (reference sequence). The CDR3 is CASSAENLTGPYEQYF. The CDR3 region has the DNA TGTGCCAGCAGCGCGGAAAACTTAACAGGGCCCTACGAGCAGTACTTC.

Note on this clone: This sample also contains other DNA sequences that code for the same CDR3. The J gene is TRBJ2-3, the V gene TRBV9, with D possibly being TRBD2 (6 bases). Germline-derived CDR1 and CDR2 are SGDLS and YYNGEE. V was pared by 7 bases and J by 6 bases, with 12 bases between. This CDR3 is built from 12 residues. CDR3 residues: CASSPRGDTQYF. The CDR3 region has the DNA TGTGCCAGCTCCCCCCGGGGGGATACGCAGTATTTT.

The gene calls are TRBV5-4 and TRBJ1-1; a possible D gene is TRBD1 (6 bases). The V gene lost 1 base and the J gene lost 2 bases, with 15 bases spanning the gap. Looked up from germline, CDR1 is SGHNT and CDR2 is YYREEE (reference sequence). The CDR3 runs to 16 residues. In DNA, the CDR3 is TGTGCCAGCAGCTTGAACCCGACAGGCAGTAACACTGAAGCTTTCTTT. Its protein product is CASSLNPTGSNTEAFF.

The V call is TRBV25-1, the J call TRBJ2-3; 9 bases are a match to TRBD1. The CDR3 spans 15 residues. Germline values: CDR1 MGHDK, CDR2 SYGVNS. J was trimmed by 9 bases and V by 8 bases; bases with no gene match: 15. The CDR3 bases are TGTGCCAGCCTCTGGGACAGGGCCGCCCCCCACACGCAGTATTTT. Translation: CASLWDRAAPHTQYF. Full variable domain (rest looked up from reference TRBV25-1 and TRBJ2-3): EADIYQTPRYLVIGTGKKITLECSQTMGHDKMYWYQQDPGMELHLIHYSYGVNSTEKGDLSSESTVSRIRTEHFPLTLESARPSHTSQYLCASLWDRAAPHTQYFGPGTRLTVL.

A few counts support this clone. The rearrangement uses TRBV4-1 and TRBJ1-6; tentatively, D is TRBD1 (5 bases). The germline CDR1 and CDR2 sequences are MGHRA and YSYEKL. The CDR3 contains 14 residues. The germline V and J ends were trimmed by 5 bases and 7 bases, with 12 bases remaining between them. The CDR3 sequence: CASSWIDRNSPLHF. The CDR3 nucleotides read TGCGCCAGCAGCTGGATAGACAGAAATTCACCCCTCCACTTT.

This clone appeared a few times. This chain links TRBV30 with TRBJ1-1; D is possibly TRBD1 (5 bases). Germline V lookup: CDR1 GTSNPN, CDR2 SVGIG (reference sequence). V lost 6 bases and J 4 bases, leaving 18 bases between the germline ends. The length of the CDR3 is 14 residues. The CDR3 sequence: CACHGGGGATEAFF. CDR3 sequence (DNA): TGTGCCTGCCATGGAGGTGGAGGGGCCACTGAAGCTTTCTTT.

The rearrangement uses TRBV5-4 and TRBJ2-2; 10 bases are a match to TRBD1. Germline CDR1 reads SGHNT; CDR2 reads YYREEE (reference sequence). The CDR3 is 14 residues long. J gave up 7 bases and V 4 bases, and 4 bases lay outside the gene matches. The CDR3 DNA follows: TGTGCCAGCAGCGGACAGGGGGTGAACGGGGAGCTGTTTTTT. Translating gives CASSGQGVNGELFF.

This clone was recorded once. The CDR3 coding sequence is TGCGCCAGCAGATTGACTAGCGGTTTGGGAGATACGCAGTATTTT. Encoded protein: CASRLTSGLGDTQYF. The V and J genes are TRBV5-1 and TRBJ2-3, with TRBD2 matching over 9 bases. Germline-derived CDR1 and CDR2 are SGHRS and YFSETQ. Trimming removed 5 bases from V and 5 bases from J; junction bases left unmatched: 9. This CDR3 region has 15 residues. Looking up the rest from reference TRBV5-1 and TRBJ2-3 gives the full variable domain: KAGVTQTPRYLIKTRGQQVTLSCSPISGHRSVSWYQQTPGQGLQFLFEYFSETQRNKGNFPGRFSGRQFSNSRSEMNVSTLELGDSALYLCASRLTSGLGDTQYFGPGTRLTVL.

The chain links TRBV4-2 to TRBJ2-3; tentative D call: TRBD2 (5 bases). Between the trimmed V and J ends, which lost 2 bases and 2 bases, there was a span of 11 bases. Germline V gene lookup returns CDR1 LGHNA and CDR2 YNFKEQ. This CDR3 is built from 15 residues. DNA for the CDR3: TGTGCCAGCAGCCAACCCGGACTCTCCACAGATACGCAGTATTTT. Its translation is CASSQPGLSTDTQYF.

The genes are TRBV5-1 and TRBJ2-5; perhaps TRBD1 as D (6 bases). CDR1 SGHRS and CDR2 YFSETQ come from the germline V gene. V lost 0 bases to trimming and J lost 5 bases, with 11 bases between them. This CDR3 has 14 amino acids. The CDR3 coding sequence is TGCGCCAGCAGCTTGGCGGGTCAGGGGGAGACCCAGTACTTC. This encodes CASSLAGQGETQYF.

The chain recombines TRBV30 with TRBJ2-7; 12 bases fit TRBD2. Germline CDR1 is GTSNPN and CDR2 is SVGIG (reference sequence). The CDR3 runs to 15 residues. V shed 4 bases, J shed 7 bases, and the junction held 11 bases outside the gene matches. The CDR3 loop is CAWNPRLAGVGEQYF. The DNA for the CDR3 is TGTGCCTGGAACCCGAGACTAGCGGGGGTAGGGGAGCAGTACTTC.

The rearrangement joins TRBV29-1 to TRBJ1-1; D uncertain. This CDR3 has 14 residues. Trimming pared 4 bases from V and 3 bases from J, leaving 15 bases between. The germline V gene encodes CDR1 SQVTM and CDR2 ANQGSEA. The CDR3 sequence: CSVAPGGLDTEAFF. CDR3 in DNA: TGCAGCGTTGCCCCCGGAGGTTTGGACACTGAAGCTTTCTTT.

In its sample, this clone was seen a few times. The chain carries TRBV2 and TRBJ2-7; D call uncertain. Trimming took off 8 bases at V and 2 bases at J, with 19 bases between the two ends. From germline, CDR1 is SNHLY and CDR2 FYNNEI. The CDR3 loop spans 15 amino acids. In DNA, the CDR3 is TGTGCCAGCGCCCTTATTGATTTTGGGCCCTACGAGCAGTACTTC. It specifies CASALIDFGPYEQYF.

This clone was counted a few times. CDR3 region: CASSVNAIGGEQYF. The CDR3 DNA follows: TGTGCCAGCAGCGTAAATGCAATCGGGGGCGAGCAGTACTTC. The chain is built from TRBV9 and TRBJ2-7; the D gene is possibly TRBD2 (6 bases). The CDR3 loop spans 14 amino acids. The V and J ends lost 1 base and 6 bases respectively, with 14 bases between them. Germline V gives CDR1 SGDLS, CDR2 YYNGEE.